A single sample gave rise to the 14 T cell receptor beta chains below, sequenced in a study of T cell responses to AZD1222 COVID-19 vaccine. The assay was immunoSEQ multiplex PCR, and TCRdb's table has in-frame clones only and misses some. The sample has tens of thousands of clones, around 82% seen once. The starting material was peripheral blood, obtained 28 days after the second AZD1222 dose. The receptor source for this set is an adult who received the AZD1222 COVID-19 vaccine.

V gene TRBV5-1 combines with J gene TRBJ2-3; 13 nucleotides match TRBD2. Germline trimming cut 0 bases from V and 6 bases from J; bases unmatched to any gene: 13. The length of the CDR3 is 19 residues. Germline loops: CDR1 SGHRS, CDR2 YFSETQ. CDR3 residues: CASSLGWGLAGRSRDTQYF. CDR3 nucleotides: TGCGCCAGCAGCTTGGGGTGGGGACTAGCGGGAAGGAGCAGGGATACGCAGTATTTT.

The chain recombines TRBV6-6 with TRBJ2-7; D may be TRBD2 (6 bases). The CDR3 has 17 residues. V was cut by 5 bases and J by 2 bases, with 22 bases left in between. CDR1 and CDR2 (germline): MNHNY, SVGAGI (reference sequence). CDR3 bases: TGTGCCAGCAGTCGCCGGGACTCTAGGAGAGGGGCCTACGAGCAGTACTTC. Amino acid sequence: CASSRRDSRRGAYEQYF.

The rearrangement uses TRBV7-8 and TRBJ2-2; D is unclear. V was trimmed by 5 bases and J by 4 bases, leaving 17 bases between them. The germline V gene has CDR1 SGHVS and CDR2 FQNEAQ. There are 16 residues in the CDR3. The CDR3 loop reads CASSPRRVIGTGELFF. CDR3 nucleotides: TGTGCCAGCAGCCCGAGACGGGTGATAGGCACCGGGGAGCTGTTTTTT.

In its sample, this clone was seen a few times. The CDR3 DNA sequence: TGTGCCAGCAGCAAGACCCCAGGCGGACTGAGCACAGATACGCAGTATTTT. It specifies CASSKTPGGLSTDTQYF. The chain recombines TRBV7-9 with TRBJ2-3, with D possibly being TRBD2 (5 bases). Germline values: CDR1 SEHNR, CDR2 FQNEAQ (reference sequence). This CDR3 has 17 amino acids. The V and J ends lost 5 bases and 0 bases respectively, with 18 bases between them.

This chain uses TRBV27 with TRBJ1-1, with 10 bases matching TRBD1. V was clipped by 10 bases and J by 5 bases; unmatched bases: 10. The V gene's germline CDR1 is MNHEY and CDR2 SMNVEV (reference sequence). The CDR3 has 14 residues. The DNA of the CDR3 is TGTGCCACCCGAATAAGACAGGGGGCGACTGAAGCTTTCTTT. It encodes CATRIRQGATEAFF.

This sequence joins TRBV19 and TRBJ1-5, with D perhaps TRBD1 (6 bases). The V gene's germline CDR1 is LNHDA and CDR2 SQIVND (reference sequence). This CDR3 region has 16 residues. V was pared by 3 bases and J by 0 bases, with 12 bases between. This chain's CDR3 is CASSISGAYSNQPQHF. CDR3 coding DNA: TGTGCCAGTAGTATTTCAGGGGCCTATAGCAATCAGCCCCAGCATTTT.

A single count supports this clone. The V and J genes are TRBV28 and TRBJ2-3, with TRBD2 matching over 12 bases. There are 15 residues in the CDR3. Germline assignment: CDR1 MDHEN and CDR2 SYDVKM. The V gene end was trimmed by 6 bases and the J gene end by 6 bases; junction bases not matched to a gene: 7. The CDR3 here is CASSTLAGGRDTQYF. The DNA of the CDR3 is TGTGCCAGCAGCACACTAGCGGGGGGACGTGATACGCAGTATTTT.

The count of this clone is one. The chain employs TRBV7-3 and TRBJ2-2, with 12 positions matching TRBD2. V was clipped by 1 base and J by 6 bases; unmatched bases: 3. The CDR3 covers 16 residues. Germline assignment: CDR1 SGHTA and CDR2 FQGTGA. The chain's CDR3 is CASSLRTSGISGELFF. Here the CDR3 DNA reads TGTGCCAGCAGCTTAAGGACTAGCGGGATCTCCGGGGAGCTGTTTTTT.

The chain uses TRBV28 and TRBJ1-2; TRBD1 might be the D (5 bases). The V end was cut by 6 bases, the J end by 2 bases, with 7 bases between. CDR1 is MDHEN, CDR2 SYDVKM, per germline. The CDR3 sequence is 12 residues long. The CDR3 DNA sequence: TGTGCCAGCAGGACAGAAAACTATGGCTACACCTTC. Translation gives CASRTENYGYTF.

The chain employs TRBV28 and TRBJ2-7, with D uncertain. CDR1 and CDR2 (germline): MDHEN, SYDVKM. This CDR3 is 14 amino acids long. Trimming removed 2 bases from V and 2 bases from J, with 10 bases in between. The CDR3 DNA follows: TGTGCCAGCAGTTTAATCGATTTCACCTACGAGCAGTACTTC. This translates into CASSLIDFTYEQYF.

CDR3 residues: CASSSAGRGGSYEQYF. The CDR3 DNA is TGTGCCAGCAGTTCCGCGGGGCGGGGGGGCTCCTACGAGCAGTACTTC. V gene TRBV28 combines with J gene TRBJ2-7; 9 positions match TRBD2. This CDR3 is 16 amino acids long. The trim removed 4 bases at V and 0 bases at J, leaving 7 bases unmatched. Per germline, CDR1 MDHEN and CDR2 SYDVKM.

J is TRBJ2-1 and V is TRBV11-2; the match to TRBD2 covers 13 bases. The CDR3 extends over 16 amino acids. Per the germline V gene, CDR1 is SGHAT and CDR2 is FQNNGV. J gave up 9 bases and V 3 bases, and 8 bases lay outside the gene matches. CDR3 coding DNA: TGTGCCAGCAGCTTCTGGGGACTAGCGGGAAAGATTGAGCAGTTCTTC. Translating gives CASSFWGLAGKIEQFF.

The V gene is TRBV5-1, the J gene TRBJ2-1; TRBD2 matches 7 bases. The CDR3 is made up of 15 amino acids. J gave up 4 bases and V 0 bases, and 4 bases lay outside the gene matches. Per the germline V gene, CDR1 is SGHRS and CDR2 is YFSETQ. The CDR3 coding sequence is TGCGCCAGCAGCTTGGTTCGGGAGGTATACAATGAGCAGTTCTTC. This gives the protein CASSLVREVYNEQFF.

The DNA for the CDR3 is TGTGCCAGCAGCTTCGGGGGGACACGCGAAGAGACCCAGTACTTC. Translating gives CASSFGGTREETQYF. The V and J genes are TRBV7-2 and TRBJ2-5, with D perhaps TRBD2 (7 bases). The CDR3 is 15 amino acids. Deletions cut 3 bases from V and 3 bases from J, with 14 bases between. Germline V gene data show CDR1 as SGHTA and CDR2 as FQGNSA.